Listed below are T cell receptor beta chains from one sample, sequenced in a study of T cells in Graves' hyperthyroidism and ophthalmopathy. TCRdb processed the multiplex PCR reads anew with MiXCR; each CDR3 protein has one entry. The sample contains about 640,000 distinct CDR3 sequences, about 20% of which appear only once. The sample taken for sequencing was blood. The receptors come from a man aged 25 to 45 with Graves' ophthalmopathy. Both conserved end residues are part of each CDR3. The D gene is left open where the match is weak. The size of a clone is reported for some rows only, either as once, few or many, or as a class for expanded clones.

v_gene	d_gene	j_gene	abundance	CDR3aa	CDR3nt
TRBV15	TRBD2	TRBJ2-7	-	CATSRFPTSGGFYEQYF	TGTGCCACCAGCAGATTCCCGACTAGCGGGGGATTCTACGAGCAGTACTTC
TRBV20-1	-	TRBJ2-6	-	CSAGANVLTF	TGCAGTGCGGGGGCCAACGTCCTGACTTTC
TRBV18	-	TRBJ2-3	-	CASSLAEDTQYF	TGTGCCAGCTCACTCGCCGAAGATACGCAGTATTTT
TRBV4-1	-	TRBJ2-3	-	CASSQDTAWSTTDTQYF	TGCGCCAGCAGCCAAGACACGGCGTGGAGTACCACAGATACGCAGTATTTT
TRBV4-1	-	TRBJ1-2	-	CASSQGGAGFYGYTF	TGCGCCAGCAGCCAAGGCGGGGCAGGGTTTTATGGCTACACCTTC
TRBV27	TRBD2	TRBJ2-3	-	CASSLIPVAGGEDTQYF	TGTGCCAGCAGTCTCATCCCGGTAGCGGGGGGGGAAGATACGCAGTATTTT
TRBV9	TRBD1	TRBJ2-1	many	CASSPRQGQGDEQFF	TGTGCCAGCAGCCCGAGACAGGGACAGGGGGATGAGCAGTTCTTC
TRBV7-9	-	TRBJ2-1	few	CASTSGTAPNEQFF	TGTGCCAGCACCTCCGGGACCGCACCCAATGAGCAGTTCTTC
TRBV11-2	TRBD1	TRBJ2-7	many	CASSPNKRQGRYEQYF	TGTGCCAGCAGCCCAAACAAGAGACAGGGCCGTTACGAGCAGTACTTC
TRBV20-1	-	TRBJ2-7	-	CSAPSSYEQYF	TGCAGTGCTCCCAGTTCCTACGAGCAGTACTTC
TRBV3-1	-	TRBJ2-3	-	CASSAGLSTDTQYF	TGTGCCAGCAGCGCGGGACTGTCCACAGATACGCAGTATTTT
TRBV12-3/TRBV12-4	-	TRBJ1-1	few	CASRSLTVNTEAFF	TGTGCCAGCAGATCCTTGACTGTGAACACTGAAGCTTTCTTT
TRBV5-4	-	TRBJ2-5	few	CASSLGPGRQETQYF	TGTGCCAGCAGCTTGGGGCCTGGCCGCCAAGAGACCCAGTACTTC
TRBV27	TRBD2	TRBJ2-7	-	CASSLWASGAGEQYF	TGTGCCAGCAGTTTATGGGCTAGCGGGGCAGGGGAGCAGTACTTC
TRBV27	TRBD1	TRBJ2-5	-	CASTATSGGETQYF	TGTGCCTCGACAGCCACTTCAGGGGGAGAGACCCAGTACTTC
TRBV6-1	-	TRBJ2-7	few	CASSGYGSYEQYF	TGTGCCAGCAGTGGATATGGTTCCTACGAGCAGTACTTC
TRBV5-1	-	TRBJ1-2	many	CASSLEIAGLTNGYTF	TGCGCCAGCAGCTTGGAAATTGCGGGTCTTACGAATGGCTACACCTTC
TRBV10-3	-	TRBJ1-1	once	CAISENRAMNTEAFF	TGTGCCATCAGTGAGAACAGGGCTATGAACACTGAAGCTTTCTTT
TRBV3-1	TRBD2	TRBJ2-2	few	CASSQDGLADTGELFF	TGTGCCAGCAGCCAAGACGGACTAGCTGACACCGGGGAGCTGTTTTTT
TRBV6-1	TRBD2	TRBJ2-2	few	CASTPGTSGSADTGELFF	TGTGCCAGCACCCCCGGGACTAGCGGGAGCGCGGACACCGGGGAGCTGTTTTTT
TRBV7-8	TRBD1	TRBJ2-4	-	CASSHRDRRNIQYF	TGTGCCAGCAGCCACCGGGACAGGAGGAACATTCAGTACTTC
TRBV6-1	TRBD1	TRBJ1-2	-	CASSNSGGIGDGYTF	TGTGCCAGCTCAAACTCAGGGGGCATCGGGGATGGCTACACCTTC
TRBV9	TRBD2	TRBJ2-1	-	CASSVAAGPSYNEQFF	TGTGCCAGCAGCGTAGCAGCGGGACCCTCCTACAATGAGCAGTTCTTC
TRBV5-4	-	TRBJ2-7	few	CASSSGTHSSYEQYF	TGTGCCAGCAGCTCGGGGACTCATAGCTCCTACGAGCAGTACTTC
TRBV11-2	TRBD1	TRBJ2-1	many	CASSFGQGAQDEQFF	TGTGCCAGCAGCTTCGGGCAGGGGGCGCAAGATGAGCAGTTCTTC
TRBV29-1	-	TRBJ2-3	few	CSVETADFTDTQYF	TGCAGCGTTGAAACAGCGGATTTCACAGATACGCAGTATTTT
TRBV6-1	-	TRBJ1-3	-	CASTSGLGNTIYF	TGTGCCAGCACCTCGGGGCTTGGAAACACCATATATTTT
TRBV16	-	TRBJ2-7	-	CASSQSRAGLEQYF	TGTGCCAGCAGCCAATCGAGAGCAGGCCTGGAGCAGTACTTC
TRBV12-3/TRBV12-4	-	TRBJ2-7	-	CASSMGVWGEQYF	TGTGCCAGCAGTATGGGGGTTTGGGGCGAGCAGTACTTC
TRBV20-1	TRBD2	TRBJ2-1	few	CSALGETPGLAGYNEQFF	TGCAGTGCGCTAGGAGAGACCCCGGGACTAGCGGGATATAATGAGCAGTTCTTC
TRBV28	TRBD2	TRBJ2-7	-	CASSFPRGENYEQYF	TGTGCCAGCAGTTTCCCGCGGGGGGAGAATTACGAGCAGTACTTC
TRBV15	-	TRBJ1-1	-	CATSRDGGGGAENTEAFF	TGTGCCACCAGCAGAGATGGGGGGGGGGGGGCGGAGAACACTGAAGCTTTCTTT
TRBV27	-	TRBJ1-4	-	CASSLSFNEKLFF	TGTGCCAGCAGTTTATCTTTTAATGAAAAACTGTTTTTT
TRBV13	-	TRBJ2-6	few	CASRPRDSGANVLTF	TGTGCCAGCAGGCCAAGGGACTCTGGGGCCAACGTCCTGACTTTC
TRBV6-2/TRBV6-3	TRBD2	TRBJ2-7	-	CASSYYAGLAGASKGGLEQYF	TGTGCCAGCAGTTACTATGCGGGACTAGCGGGCGCATCGAAAGGTGGACTCGAGCAGTACTTC
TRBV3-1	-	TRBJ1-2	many	CASSQVGGNYGYTF	TGTGCCAGCAGCCAAGTTGGGGGGAACTATGGCTACACCTTC
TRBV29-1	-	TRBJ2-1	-	CSVIGGQLNEQFF	TGCAGCGTGATCGGGGGGCAGCTGAATGAGCAGTTCTTC
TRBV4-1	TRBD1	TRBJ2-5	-	CASSRYEGQGTETQYF	TGCGCCAGCAGCCGTTATGAGGGACAGGGGACAGAGACCCAGTACTTC
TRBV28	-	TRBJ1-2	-	CASITGGAFDGYTF	TGTGCCAGCATAACGGGGGGCGCATTCGATGGCTACACCTTC
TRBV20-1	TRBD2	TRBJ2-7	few	CSAPPGSGSIHEQYF	TGCAGTGCCCCCCCGGGTAGCGGGAGTATCCACGAGCAGTACTTC
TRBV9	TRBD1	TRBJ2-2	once	CASGSQGARWRNTGELFF	TGTGCCAGCGGCTCGCAGGGGGCGCGTTGGCGGAACACCGGGGAGCTGTTTTTT
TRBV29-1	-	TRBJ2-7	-	CSVENRGYEQYF	TGCAGCGTTGAAAATCGAGGCTACGAGCAGTACTTC
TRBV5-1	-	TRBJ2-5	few	CASSWASSQETQYF	TGCGCCAGCAGCTGGGCCAGTTCTCAAGAGACCCAGTACTTC
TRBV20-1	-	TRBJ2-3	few	CSAFPTRDTQYF	TGCAGTGCCTTCCCCACCCGGGATACGCAGTATTTT
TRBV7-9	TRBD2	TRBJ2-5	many	CERTSGQETQYF	TGTGAGCGGACTAGCGGACAAGAGACCCAGTACTTC
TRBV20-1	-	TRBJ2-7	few	CSAGLGQGNEQYF	TGCAGTGCCGGACTCGGCCAGGGAAACGAGCAGTACTTC
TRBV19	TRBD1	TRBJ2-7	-	CATRDSSYEQYF	TGTGCCACCAGGGACAGCTCCTACGAGCAGTACTTC
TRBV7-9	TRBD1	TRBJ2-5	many	CASSSRDRGFGETQYF	TGTGCCAGCAGCTCCCGGGACAGGGGATTCGGAGAGACCCAGTACTTC
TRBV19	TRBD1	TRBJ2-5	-	CASSLSGTGVYETQYF	TGTGCCAGTAGTCTCTCCGGGACAGGGGTTTACGAGACCCAGTACTTC
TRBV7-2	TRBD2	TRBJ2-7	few	CASSRIPSGGGEQYF	TGTGCCAGCAGCCGCATTCCTAGCGGGGGAGGGGAGCAGTACTTC
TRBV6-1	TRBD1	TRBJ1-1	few	CASSRKQGAAEAFF	TGTGCCAGCAGCCGCAAACAGGGGGCGGCTGAAGCTTTCTTT
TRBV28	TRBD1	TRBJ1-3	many	CASSLQGARRNTIYF	TGTGCCAGCAGTCTCCAGGGGGCGAGACGAAACACCATATATTTT
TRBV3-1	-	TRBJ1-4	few	CASSQEYGLDNEKLFF	TGTGCCAGCAGCCAAGAGTACGGTCTTGATAATGAAAAACTGTTTTTT
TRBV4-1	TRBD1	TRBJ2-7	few	CASSQEGGQAYEQYF	TGCGCCAGCAGCCAAGAAGGGGGACAGGCCTACGAGCAGTACTTC
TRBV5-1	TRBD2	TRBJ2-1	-	CASSLRLAALGEQFF	TGCGCCAGCAGCTTGAGACTAGCTGCGTTAGGCGAGCAGTTCTTC
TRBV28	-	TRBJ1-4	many	CASSFSGANEKLFF	TGTGCCAGCAGTTTTTCAGGGGCAAATGAAAAACTGTTTTTT
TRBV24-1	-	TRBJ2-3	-	CATSDLTRGADTQYF	TGTGCCACCAGTGATTTGACTAGGGGGGCGGATACGCAGTATTTT